The subject of this entry is one T cell receptor (beta chain). Its antigen remains unknown. The data were taken from a study of vaccination and CD4 T cells after COVID-19. Study summary: Samples after vaccination came a median 72 days past dose two, ranging 14 to 241. Overall study results and limits: When vaccine-specific clones from convalescent patients were examined, 304 of 307 were spike mono-reactive.

Cultured CD4+ T cell DNA was sequenced using the Oncomine TCR Beta short-read assay. TCRdb used MiXCR to reprocess the PCR reads, holding one entry per CDR3 protein. The table records 10,000 to 11,000 distinct CDR3 sequences, roughly 25% of them present only once. There are 15 residues in the CDR3. The junction had 9 bases not matched to a gene; V was cut back by 5 bases and J by 4 bases. In germline, CDR1 is SGHTA, CDR2 FQGNSA. Noted treatment: roughly 10-day PBMC culture with coronavirus spike peptide pools or control peptides (ViraFEST assay). Antigen-specific T cells were expanded with peptide pools by ViraFEST, and TCRs were then sequenced. Culture of approximately 2.1 million PBMCs per well took place with about 9.8 IU/ml IL-2 and roughly 9.8 ug/ml peptide pools.

This sequence joins TRBV7-2 and TRBJ2-7; 9 nucleotides align to TRBD2. Sequencing was performed on CD4+ T cells from blood, cultured in vitro, taken after SARS-CoV-2 vaccination. This clonotype originated in a human donor who had recovered from COVID-19. CDR3 region: CASSRRIAGEYEQYF. The CDR3 nucleotides read TGTGCCAGCAGCCGGCGGATAGCGGGAGAATACGAGCAGTACTTC. The full variable domain, completed using reference TRBV7-2 and TRBJ2-7, is GAGVSQSPSNKVTEKGKDVELRCDPISGHTALYWYRQSLGQGLEFLIYFQGNSAPDKSGLPSDRFSAERTGGSVSTLTIQRTQQEDSAVYLCASSRRIAGEYEQYFGPGTRLTVT.